This T cell receptor (beta chain) was obtained from a study of metastatic and nonmetastatic thyroid tumors. Study background: Repertoires of blood and of tissue (tumor or nodule) from malignant and benign thyroid patients were compared. Study results and caveats: For both blood and tumor, malignant thyroid tumors reportedly showed significantly higher TCR beta diversity than benign nodules did.

Per the germline V gene, CDR1 is ENHRY and CDR2 is SYGVKD. V was cut by 5 bases and J by 3 bases, with 10 bases left in between. The CDR3 is made up of 14 amino acids. As originally analysed: A classifier of distant metastasis in papillary thyroid cancer was built from CDR3 differences (across clinicopathological groups). TCRdb reassembled clones from the PCR reads with MiXCR. What appears here as the V and J calls and clone size reflects TCRdb's work, not the paper's. The sample lists about 50,000 clones; roughly 20% were seen once. Nobody among the patients had been given any treatment before thyroid surgery. Remarks on this clone: Its specificity is unknown. A much more abundant neighbour one base away suggests this may be a read error.

The receptor's source is a female donor with papillary thyroid cancer or a benign thyroid nodule (not recorded which). Some clones in this sample may be carry-over from other donors' samples. Sequences were obtained from blood. The chain links TRBV10-3 to TRBJ2-2, with D unresolved. The CDR3 nucleotides are TGTGCCATCAGTTCCTCGACATACACCGGGGAGCTGTTTTTT. Translating gives CAISSSTYTGELFF.